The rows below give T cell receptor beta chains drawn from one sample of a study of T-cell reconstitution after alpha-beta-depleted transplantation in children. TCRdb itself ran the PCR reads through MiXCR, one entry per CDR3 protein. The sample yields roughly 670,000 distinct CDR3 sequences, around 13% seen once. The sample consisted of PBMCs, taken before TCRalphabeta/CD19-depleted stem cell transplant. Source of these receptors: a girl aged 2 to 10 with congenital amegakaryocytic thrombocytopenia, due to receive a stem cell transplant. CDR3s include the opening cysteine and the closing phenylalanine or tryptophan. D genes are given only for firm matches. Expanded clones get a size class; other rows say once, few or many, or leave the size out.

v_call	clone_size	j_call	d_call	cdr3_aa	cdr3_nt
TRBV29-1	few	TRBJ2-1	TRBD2	CSSGLANNNEQFF	TGCAGCTCTGGACTAGCGAACAACAATGAGCAGTTCTTC
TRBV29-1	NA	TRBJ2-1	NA	CSVDGRSSYNEQFF	TGCAGCGTTGATGGGCGGAGCTCCTACAATGAGCAGTTCTTC
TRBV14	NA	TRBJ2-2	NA	CASSQGQTLTGELFF	TGTGCCAGCAGCCAGGGACAAACCCTCACCGGGGAGCTGTTTTTT
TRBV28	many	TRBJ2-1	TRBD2	CASSFRLAGNEQFF	TGTGCCAGCAGTTTCAGACTAGCAGGAAATGAGCAGTTCTTC
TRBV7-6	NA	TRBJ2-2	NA	CASSLSYVANTGELFF	TGTGCCAGCAGCTTAAGCTACGTCGCGAACACCGGGGAGCTGTTTTTT
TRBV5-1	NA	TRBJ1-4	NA	CASSLVLSTNEKLFF	TGCGCCAGCAGCTTGGTTCTCTCAACTAATGAAAAACTGTTTTTT
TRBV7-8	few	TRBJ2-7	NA	CASSPYTGRAYEQYF	TGTGCCAGCAGCCCCTACACAGGTCGTGCCTACGAGCAGTACTTC
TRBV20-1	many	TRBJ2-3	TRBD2	CSALPSGRTDTQYF	TGCAGTGCACTACCTAGCGGTCGCACAGATACGCAGTATTTT
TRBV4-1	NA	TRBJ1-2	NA	CASSLSGSAYGYTF	TGCGCCAGCAGCCTGTCAGGGTCCGCCTATGGCTACACCTTC
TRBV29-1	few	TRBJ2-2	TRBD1	CSVDGAVGTGGSTGELFF	TGCAGCGTTGATGGGGCAGTAGGGACAGGGGGATCAACCGGGGAGCTGTTTTTT
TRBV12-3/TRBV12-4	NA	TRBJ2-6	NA	CASLGWEGYSGANVLTF	TGTGCCAGCCTAGGGTGGGAAGGATACTCTGGGGCCAACGTCCTGACTTTC
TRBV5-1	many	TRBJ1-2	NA	CASSLAGEWKDGYTF	TGCGCCAGCAGCTTGGCAGGGGAATGGAAGGATGGCTACACCTTC